This entry concerns a single TCR beta chain. Its target is unknown. This record comes from a study of shared clonotypes between healthy human individuals. The wider study: Three CD4 naive, three CD4 memory, two CD8 naive and one CD8 memory plate were used per donor. Study-wide findings and caveats: For sorted subsets, rarefaction showed incomplete sequencing despite large depth. When compared with the clonotypes that were shared by all four sorted-subset donors, the non-shared clonotypes turned out to have lower generation probabilities.

Trimming left V 2 bases short and J 4 bases short, with 14 bases between. CDR3 length: 15 amino acids. Per germline, CDR1 MDHEN and CDR2 SYDVKM. Several immunoSEQ plates received, in even portions, the genomic DNA of each subset. The repertoire was sequenced with immunoSEQ multiplex PCR; TCRdb's copy has only in-frame clones and lacks some. This table holds 2 million to 3 million clones, 93% found once. Sample: naive CD4+ T cells from PBMCs. Subset in this sample: CD45RA+ positively selected. The chain has TRBV28 and TRBJ2-5; a possible D gene is TRBD2 (5 bases). The source is a man aged 18 to 30 in good health. Some clones in this sample may be carry-over from other donors' samples. The CDR3 DNA reads TGTGCCAGCAGTTTAGAGGGCCCTTTAATAGAGACCCAGTACTTC. Protein product: CASSLEGPLIETQYF.